Sequencing of this T cell receptor beta chain was carried out in a study of early T cells in non-severe SARS-CoV-2 infection. Individual cDNA molecules each received unique molecular identifiers attached to them. TCRdb re-called the 5' RACE reads through MiXCR, storing one row per CDR3 protein. The sample shows 70,000 or so distinct CDR3 sequences, 10% of them seen only once. Findings and limits, study-wide: Database matching using VDJdb favored anti-spike CD8 responses, with private and CD4 specificities left missing.

On this clonotype: The antigen remains unidentified.

Germline V CDR1 and CDR2: SGHRS, YFSETQ. V lost 0 bases, J lost 7 bases, and 6 bases stayed unmatched. The CDR3 spans 15 residues. This rearrangement joins TRBV5-1 to TRBJ1-4; TRBD1 matches at 7 bases. The TCR was taken from an adult who was a healthcare worker with PCR-confirmed SARS-CoV-2 infection or an uninfected control (not recorded which). The sequenced sample was whole blood, obtained at baseline. The CDR3 nucleotides are TGCGCCAGCAGCTTGGGAACAGGGGTGGGTGAAAAACTGTTTTTT. Its translation: CASSLGTGVGEKLFF.